This T cell receptor beta chain was documented in a study of cytomegalovirus exposure and HLA in healthy donors. 60 Vbeta and 13 Jbeta primers were used in PCR. Method: immunoSEQ multiplex PCR; TCRdb's copy keeps in-frame clones and lacks some. The sample shows 150,000 or so clones, 65% to 80% of them seen only once. General observations from the study: Later, TCR association rates were found to vary by HLA locus, highest for DRB1 and lowest for HLA-C.

Worth noting for this clone: Its specificity is unknown.

This CDR3 region has 16 residues. CDR1 and CDR2 (germline): KGHSH, LQKENI. The ends lost 2 bases at V and 5 bases at J; junction bases unmatched: 3. The V call is TRBV18, the J call TRBJ2-5; TRBD2 aligns across 15 bases. The sequence was collected from a man in his forties in good health and CMV-seropositive. The specimen was PBMCs. CDR3 sequence: CASSPVGLAGGETQYF. CDR3 DNA: TGTGCCAGCTCACCAGTAGGACTAGCGGGAGGGGAGACCCAGTACTTC.